The sequence of this T cell receptor beta chain was determined in a study of radiotherapy plus CTLA-4 blockade in lung cancer. Method: immunoSEQ multiplex PCR; TCRdb's copy keeps in-frame clones and lacks some. Seen here are around 99,000 clones, roughly 88% observed once, and the top ten hold 4.5% to 6%. The CDR3 consists of 15 residues. Germline assignment: CDR1 SGHRS and CDR2 YFSETQ. V was clipped by 0 bases and J by 8 bases, with 15 bases between them. CTLA-4 blockade with ipilimumab, together with focal radiation, was given to patients with chemo-refractory metastatic non-small-cell lung cancer.

Sequencing used peripheral blood, obtained from a patient treated with radiotherapy plus ipilimumab. The clonotype comes from a human donor with non-small cell lung cancer that progressed on radiotherapy plus ipilimumab. The rearrangement joins TRBV5-1 to TRBJ1-5; weak D call: TRBD1 (6 bases). For the CDR3, the DNA is TGCGCCAGCAGCTTGGGGACAGCCCCAAATGAGCCCCAGCATTTT. It specifies CASSLGTAPNEPQHF.